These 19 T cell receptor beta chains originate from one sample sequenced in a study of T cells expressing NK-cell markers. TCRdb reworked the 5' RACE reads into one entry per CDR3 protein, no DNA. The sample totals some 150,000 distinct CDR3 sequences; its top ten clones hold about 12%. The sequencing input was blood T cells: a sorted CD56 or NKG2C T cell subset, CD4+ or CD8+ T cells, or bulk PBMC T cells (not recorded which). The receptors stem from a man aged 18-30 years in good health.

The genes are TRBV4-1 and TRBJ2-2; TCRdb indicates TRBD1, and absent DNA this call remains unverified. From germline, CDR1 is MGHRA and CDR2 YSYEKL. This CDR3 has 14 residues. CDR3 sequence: CASSARQGGGELFF.

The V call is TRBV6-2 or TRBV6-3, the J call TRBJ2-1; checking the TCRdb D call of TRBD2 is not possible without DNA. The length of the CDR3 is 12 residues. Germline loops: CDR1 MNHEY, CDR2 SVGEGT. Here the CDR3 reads CASSTGLEGPFF.

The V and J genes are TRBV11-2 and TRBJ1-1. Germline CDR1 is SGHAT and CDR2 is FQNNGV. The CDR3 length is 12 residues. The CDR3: CASSSKRTEAFF. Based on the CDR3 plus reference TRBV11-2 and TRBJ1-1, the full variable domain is EAGVAQSPRYKIIEKRQSVAFWCNPISGHATLYWYQQILGQGPKLLIQFQNNGVVDDSQLPKDRFSAERLKGVDSTLKIQPAKLEDSAVYLCASSSKRTEAFFGQGTRLTVV.

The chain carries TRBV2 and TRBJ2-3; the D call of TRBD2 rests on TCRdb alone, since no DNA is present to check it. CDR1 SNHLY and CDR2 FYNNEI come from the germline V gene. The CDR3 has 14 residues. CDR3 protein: CASTVWREPDTQYF.

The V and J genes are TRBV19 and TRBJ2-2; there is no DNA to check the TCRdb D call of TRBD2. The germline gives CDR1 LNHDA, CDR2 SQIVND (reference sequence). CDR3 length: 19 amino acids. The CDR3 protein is CASSVSPRWAYSNTGELFF.

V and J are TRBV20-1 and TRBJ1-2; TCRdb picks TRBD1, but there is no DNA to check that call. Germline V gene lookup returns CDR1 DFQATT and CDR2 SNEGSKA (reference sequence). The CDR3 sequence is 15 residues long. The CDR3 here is CSASIGTGRNYGYTF.

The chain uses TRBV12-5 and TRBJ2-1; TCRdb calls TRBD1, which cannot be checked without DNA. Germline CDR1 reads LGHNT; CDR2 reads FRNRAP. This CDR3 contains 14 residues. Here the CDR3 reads CASGLTDSYNEQFF.

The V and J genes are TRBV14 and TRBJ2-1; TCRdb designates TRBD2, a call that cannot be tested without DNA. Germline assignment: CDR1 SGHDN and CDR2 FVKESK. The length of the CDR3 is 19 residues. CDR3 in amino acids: CASSQGPGLAGGLYNEQFF.

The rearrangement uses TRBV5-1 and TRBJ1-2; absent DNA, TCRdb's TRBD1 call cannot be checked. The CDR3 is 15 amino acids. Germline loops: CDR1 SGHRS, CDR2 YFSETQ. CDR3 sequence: CASSLAADRAYGYTF. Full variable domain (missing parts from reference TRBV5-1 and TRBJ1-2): KAGVTQTPRYLIKTRGQQVTLSCSPISGHRSVSWYQQTPGQGLQFLFEYFSETQRNKGNFPGRFSGRQFSNSRSEMNVSTLELGDSALYLCASSLAADRAYGYTFGSGTRLTVV.

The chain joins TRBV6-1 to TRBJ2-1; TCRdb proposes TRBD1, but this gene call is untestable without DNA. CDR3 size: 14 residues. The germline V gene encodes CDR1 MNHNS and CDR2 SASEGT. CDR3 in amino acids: CASRGGSSYNEQFF.

The CDR3 spells CATSDPGTGSPFF. The gene calls are TRBV24-1 and TRBJ1-1; TCRdb selects TRBD1, and the lack of DNA leaves this call unchecked. Germline V CDR1 and CDR2: KGHDR, SFDVKD. The CDR3 covers 13 residues.

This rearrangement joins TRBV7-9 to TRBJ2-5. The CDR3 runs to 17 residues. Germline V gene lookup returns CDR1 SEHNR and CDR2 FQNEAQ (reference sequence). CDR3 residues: CASSRVVTTAFQETQYF.

CDR3 sequence: CASSLLGSSSYNEQFF. This chain connects TRBV28 to TRBJ2-1. The CDR3 has 16 residues. From germline, CDR1 is MDHEN and CDR2 SYDVKM. The entire variable domain, with the rest obtained from reference TRBV28 and TRBJ2-1, is as follows: DVKVTQSSRYLVKRTGEKVFLECVQDMDHENMFWYRQDPGLGLRLIYFSYDVKMKEKGDIPEGYSVSREKKERFSLILESASTNQTSMYLCASSLLGSSSYNEQFFGPGTRLTVL.

The CDR3 region is CASSLLGIEQYF. The gene calls are TRBV28 and TRBJ2-7. This CDR3 has 12 residues. Germline loops: CDR1 MDHEN, CDR2 SYDVKM.

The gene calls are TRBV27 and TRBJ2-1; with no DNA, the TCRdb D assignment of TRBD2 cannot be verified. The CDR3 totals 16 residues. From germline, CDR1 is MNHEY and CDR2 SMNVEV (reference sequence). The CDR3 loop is CASSLDLRGGYNEQFF.

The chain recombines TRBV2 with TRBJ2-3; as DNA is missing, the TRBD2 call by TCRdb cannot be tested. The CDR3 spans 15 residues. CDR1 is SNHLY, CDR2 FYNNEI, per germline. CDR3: CASSTPGTSDYTQYF.

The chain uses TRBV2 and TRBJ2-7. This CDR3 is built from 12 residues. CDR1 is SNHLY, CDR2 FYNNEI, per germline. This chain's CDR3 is CASSGPSYEQYF.

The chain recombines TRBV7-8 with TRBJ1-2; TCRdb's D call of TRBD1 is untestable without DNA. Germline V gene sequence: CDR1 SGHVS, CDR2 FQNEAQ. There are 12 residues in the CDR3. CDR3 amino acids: CASSLGTYGYTF.

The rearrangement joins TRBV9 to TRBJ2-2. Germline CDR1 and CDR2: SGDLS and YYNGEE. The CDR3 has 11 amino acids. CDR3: CASSVAGELFF.